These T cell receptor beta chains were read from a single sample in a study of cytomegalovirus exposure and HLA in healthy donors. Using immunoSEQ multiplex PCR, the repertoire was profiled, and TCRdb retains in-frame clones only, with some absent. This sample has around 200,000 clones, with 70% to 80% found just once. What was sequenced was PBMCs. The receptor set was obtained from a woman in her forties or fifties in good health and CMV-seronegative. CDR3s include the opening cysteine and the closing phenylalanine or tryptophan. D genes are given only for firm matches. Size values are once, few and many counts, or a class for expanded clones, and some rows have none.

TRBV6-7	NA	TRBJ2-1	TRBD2	CASRRTSGQGSYNEQFF	TGTGCCAGCAGGCGGACTAGCGGGCAAGGCTCCTACAATGAGCAGTTCTTC
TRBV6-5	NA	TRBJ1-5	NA	CASSYGPGISNQPQHF	TGTGCCAGCAGTTACGGGCCAGGGATTAGCAATCAGCCCCAGCATTTT
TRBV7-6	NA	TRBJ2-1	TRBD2	CASSQGGGTYNEQFF	TGTGCCAGCAGCCAAGGCGGGGGGACCTACAATGAGCAGTTCTTC
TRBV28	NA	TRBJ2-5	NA	CASFSAGAGETQYF	TGTGCCAGCTTCTCCGCTGGGGCGGGGGAGACCCAGTACTTC
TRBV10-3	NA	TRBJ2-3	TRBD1	CAISDPPGQTDTQYF	TGTGCCATCAGTGACCCGCCGGGACAGACAGATACGCAGTATTTT
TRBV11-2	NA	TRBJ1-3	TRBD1	CASLSDRVYGNTIYF	TGTGCCAGCCTATCGGACAGGGTTTATGGAAACACCATATATTTT
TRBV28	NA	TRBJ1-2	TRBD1	CASSTGTEYGYTF	TGTGCCAGCAGCACCGGGACAGAATATGGCTACACCTTC
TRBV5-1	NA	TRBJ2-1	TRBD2	CASSLANGGNNEQFF	TGCGCCAGCAGCTTGGCCAACGGGGGGAACAATGAGCAGTTCTTC
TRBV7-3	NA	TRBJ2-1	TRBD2	CASSPTGTSGKEQFF	TGTGCCAGCAGCCCAACGGGGACTAGCGGGAAAGAGCAGTTCTTC
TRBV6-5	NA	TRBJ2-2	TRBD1	CASSPDRLNTGELFF	TGTGCCAGCAGCCCGGACAGGCTGAACACCGGGGAGCTGTTTTTT
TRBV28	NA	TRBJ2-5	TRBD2	CASSFQSGGAFKETQYF	TGTGCCAGCAGTTTTCAGAGCGGGGGGGCATTCAAGGAGACCCAGTACTTC
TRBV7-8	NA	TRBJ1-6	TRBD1	CASSSIPTGTGVSPLHF	TGTGCCAGCAGCTCGATACCCACCGGGACAGGGGTTTCACCCCTCCACTTT
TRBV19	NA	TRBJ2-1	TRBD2	CASQPLAGREQFF	TGTGCCAGTCAACCTTTAGCGGGGCGCGAGCAGTTCTTC
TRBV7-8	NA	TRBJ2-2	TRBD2	CASSLRTSGAPWFF	TGTGCCAGCAGCTTAAGGACTAGCGGGGCTCCCTGGTTTTTT
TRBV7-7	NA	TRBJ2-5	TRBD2	CASSSYRRGAGETQYF	TGTGCTAGCAGCTCTTATCGGCGGGGGGCAGGGGAGACCCAGTACTTC
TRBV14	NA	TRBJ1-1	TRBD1	CASSFGQGNTEAFF	TGTGCCAGCAGCTTCGGACAGGGGAACACTGAAGCTTTCTTT
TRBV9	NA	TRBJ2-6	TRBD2	CASSPTSGGATGANVLTF	TGTGCCAGCAGCCCCACTAGCGGGGGGGCCACTGGGGCCAACGTCCTGACTTTC
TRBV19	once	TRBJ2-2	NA	CASTPPGVLTGELFF	TGTGCCAGTACCCCCCCCGGGGTTTTGACCGGGGAGCTGTTTTTT
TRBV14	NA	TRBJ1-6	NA	CASSQQSYNSPLHF	TGTGCCAGCAGCCAGCAGTCCTATAATTCACCCCTCCACTTT
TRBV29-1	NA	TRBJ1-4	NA	CSVVIATNEKLFF	TGCAGCGTTGTGATAGCAACTAATGAAAAACTGTTTTTT
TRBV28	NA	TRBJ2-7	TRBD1	CASSLPLRDRGSYEQYF	TGTGCCAGCAGTTTACCGCTCCGGGACAGGGGCTCCTACGAGCAGTACTTC
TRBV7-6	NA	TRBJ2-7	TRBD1	CASSLGPGGEQYF	TGTGCCAGCAGCCTCGGGCCAGGGGGCGAGCAGTACTTC
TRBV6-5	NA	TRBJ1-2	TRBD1	CASLSRDRGTYGYTF	TGTGCCAGCTTATCTCGGGACAGGGGGACATATGGCTACACCTTC
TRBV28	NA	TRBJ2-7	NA	CASSPGVFNSYEQYF	TGTGCCAGCAGCCCAGGGGTTTTTAACTCCTACGAGCAGTACTTC
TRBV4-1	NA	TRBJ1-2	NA	CASSQEIRDNYGYTF	TGCGCCAGCAGCCAAGAAATCCGGGACAATTATGGCTACACCTTC